The 25 T cell receptor beta chains below come from one sample, sequenced in a study of blood T cell repertoires in COVID-19. The repertoire was sequenced with immunoSEQ multiplex PCR; TCRdb's copy has only in-frame clones and lacks some. The data contain more than 250,000 clones, more than 75% of them singletons. Sequenced input: PBMCs or T cells enriched from blood (not recorded which). The receptors derive from a young woman who had recovered from COVID-19.

The chain combines TRBV18 with TRBJ2-7; D is perhaps TRBD2 (6 bases). Germline V gene lookup returns CDR1 KGHSH and CDR2 LQKENI. Deletions cut 3 bases from V and 5 bases from J, with 17 bases between. The CDR3 is 15 residues long. In DNA, the CDR3 is TGTGCCAGCTCACCCGCGGGGATGGGGAGCAACGAGCAGTACTTC. Residues: CASSPAGMGSNEQYF.

V gene TRBV5-1 combines with J gene TRBJ2-3, with D perhaps matching TRBD1 (7 bases). V lost 4 bases to trimming and J lost 5 bases, with 14 bases between them. CDR3 size: 14 residues. CDR1 and CDR2 (germline): SGHRS, YFSETQ. CDR3 DNA sequence: TGCGCCAGCAGCACCGGGACAGCGGGAGATACGCAGTATTTT. It codes for CASSTGTAGDTQYF.

This clone was seen only once. V and J are TRBV30 and TRBJ2-1, with 10 bases lining up with TRBD2. The CDR3 runs 15 residues. The V gene's germline CDR1 is GTSNPN and CDR2 SVGIG (reference sequence). After removal of 5 bases from V and 7 bases from J, the junction contained 11 bases not matched to a gene. This CDR3 reads CAWEVIAGGGNEQFF. Here the CDR3 DNA reads TGTGCCTGGGAGGTAATAGCGGGGGGAGGGAATGAGCAGTTCTTC.

This chain links TRBV7-2 with TRBJ2-3; D is ambiguous. V lost 1 base and J lost 3, with 17 bases in between. CDR1 and CDR2 (germline): SGHTA, FQGNSA. The length of the CDR3 is 17 residues. DNA for the CDR3: TGTGCCAGCAGCTTAGGACTGGTTTTCCTAGGTACAGATACGCAGTATTTT. Residues: CASSLGLVFLGTDTQYF.

The gene calls are TRBV28 and TRBJ1-1; TRBD1 agrees at 7 bases. CDR3 length equals 14 residues. V was pared by 10 bases and J by 4 bases, with 12 bases of the junction left unmatched. Germline V gives CDR1 MDHEN, CDR2 SYDVKM. The CDR3 here is CATDRDGGFTEAFF. DNA for the CDR3: TGTGCCACAGACAGGGACGGGGGCTTCACTGAAGCTTTCTTT.

This chain connects TRBV11-2 to TRBJ1-2; 8 bases fit TRBD1. The CDR3 is 15 amino acids. Germline CDR1 is SGHAT and CDR2 is FQNNGV. Trimming removed 5 bases from V and 3 bases from J; junction bases left unmatched: 8. CDR3 loop: CASSHPGQEYYGYTF. CDR3 coding DNA: TGTGCCAGCAGCCATCCGGGACAGGAATACTATGGCTACACCTTC.

This clone has only one observation. The CDR3 loop reads CASSLGLDTQYF. The CDR3 DNA reads TGTGCCAGCAGCTTAGGACTCGATACGCAGTATTTT. This rearrangement joins TRBV7-9 to TRBJ2-3; D unresolved. The CDR3 has 12 amino acids. V lost 1 base to trimming and J lost 6 bases, with 5 bases between them. Germline CDR1 SEHNR, CDR2 FQNEAQ (reference sequence).

In this sample, this clone turned up once. This chain links TRBV24-1 with TRBJ1-1; the D is unclear. V gave up 3 bases and J gave up 6 bases, with 16 bases separating them. Germline-derived CDR1 and CDR2 are KGHDR and SFDVKD. This CDR3 has 15 amino acids. The CDR3 DNA reads as TGTGCCACCAGTGATGGGCCTCGGGAGGTTGCTGAAGCTTTCTTT. This encodes CATSDGPREVAEAFF.

The V and J genes are TRBV6-4 and TRBJ1-2, with D maybe TRBD1 (6 bases). The CDR3 totals 13 residues. Per the germline V gene, CDR1 is MRHNA and CDR2 is SNTAGT. The germline V and J ends were trimmed by 0 bases and 4 bases, with 6 bases remaining between them. The CDR3 coding sequence is TGTGCCAGCAGTGACTCACAGGGCTATGGCTACACCTTC. It yields the protein CASSDSQGYGYTF.

This clone has a single count. V gene TRBV29-1 combines with J gene TRBJ1-1, with D possibly being TRBD1 (6 bases). Germline V CDR1 and CDR2: SQVTM, ANQGSEA. The CDR3 sequence is 12 residues long. Between the trimmed V and J ends, which lost 7 bases and 6 bases, there was a span of 15 bases. As DNA, the CDR3 is TGCAGCGCTGCGGCACAGGGTCCTGAAGCTTTCTTT. Protein sequence: CSAAAQGPEAFF.

V and J are TRBV6-2 or TRBV6-3 and TRBJ2-7; 8 nucleotides align to TRBD2. Germline CDR1 is MNHEY and CDR2 is SVGEGT. V trimming: 2 bases; J trimming: 1 base; junction bases outside the gene matches: 1. This CDR3 has 14 residues. The CDR3 nucleotides are TGTGCCAGCAGTTACGGCGGGGGGTCCTACGAGCAGTACTTC. This gives the protein CASSYGGGSYEQYF.

This clone turned up a few times. The chain joins TRBV28 to TRBJ1-4; the match to TRBD1 covers 7 bases. This CDR3 contains 15 residues. Germline V gene data show CDR1 as MDHEN and CDR2 as SYDVKM. Germline trimming cut 2 bases from V and 3 bases from J; bases unmatched to any gene: 3. This CDR3 reads CASSLQTGPNEKLFF. DNA for the CDR3: TGTGCCAGCAGTTTACAGACAGGGCCTAATGAAAAACTGTTTTTT.

V gene TRBV7-3 combines with J gene TRBJ1-2; D possibly corresponds to TRBD1 (5 bases). The CDR3 extends over 13 amino acids. Germline-derived CDR1 and CDR2 are SGHTA and FQGTGA. The V and J ends lost 5 bases and 2 bases respectively, with 9 bases between them. The CDR3 region is CASSPNRNYGYTF. The CDR3 DNA sequence: TGTGCCAGCAGCCCAAACAGGAACTATGGCTACACCTTC.

The chain couples TRBV5-1 to TRBJ1-6; the match to TRBD1 covers 7 bases. With V trimmed by 4 bases and J by 9 bases, 13 bases remained unmatched. Germline values: CDR1 SGHRS, CDR2 YFSETQ. The CDR3 is 16 residues long. The DNA of the CDR3 is TGCGCCAGCAGCGCCGGGACAGCCGGGGTCGGTTCACCCCTCCACTTT. This gives the protein CASSAGTAGVGSPLHF.

V gene TRBV4-3 combines with J gene TRBJ2-3, with D unclear. The germline CDR1 and CDR2 sequences are LGHNA and YSLEER. V lost 4 bases to trimming and J lost 2 bases, with 10 bases between them. CDR3 length: 14 residues. CDR3 loop: CASSPHLTTDTQYF. CDR3 nucleotide sequence: TGCGCCAGCAGCCCGCACCTAACCACAGATACGCAGTATTTT.

As regards this clone: This same CDR3 is encoded by further DNA sequences in the sample. This chain joins TRBV28 and TRBJ2-7; D not resolved. Germline loops: CDR1 MDHEN, CDR2 SYDVKM. Trimming stripped 4 bases from V and 2 bases from J, with 6 bases between. This CDR3 region has 12 residues. This CDR3 is CASSSQTYEQYF. The DNA of the CDR3 is TGTGCCAGCAGTTCTCAGACCTACGAGCAGTACTTC.

This clone appeared a few times. The chain combines TRBV7-9 with TRBJ1-1, with D possibly being TRBD1 (6 bases). V lost 1 base, J lost 7 bases, and 10 bases lay in between. The CDR3 consists of 13 residues. CDR1 is SEHNR, CDR2 FQNEAQ, per germline (reference sequence). CDR3 coding DNA: TGTGCCAGCAGCTTAGGGACAGAAGTTGAAGCTTTCTTT. Its translation is CASSLGTEVEAFF.

The chain employs TRBV9 and TRBJ2-7; no definite D call. Germline CDR1 reads SGDLS; CDR2 reads YYNGEE. Between the trimmed V and J ends, which lost 2 bases and 5 bases, there was a span of 14 bases. CDR3 length equals 14 residues. The CDR3 sequence is CASSVNPMGHEQYF. DNA of the CDR3: TGTGCCAGCAGCGTTAACCCGATGGGCCACGAGCAGTACTTC.

Here the CDR3 reads CASSQTGGIEKLFF. As DNA, the CDR3 is TGCGCCAGCAGCCAAACGGGAGGAATTGAAAAACTGTTTTTT. The J gene is TRBJ1-4, the V gene TRBV4-1, with D hard to call. From germline, CDR1 is MGHRA and CDR2 YSYEKL. Trimming cost V 2 bases and J 7 bases, with 11 bases left between them. The CDR3 is 14 residues long.

This chain links TRBV2 with TRBJ1-2; no clear D gene. This CDR3 is built from 13 residues. Per the germline V gene, CDR1 is SNHLY and CDR2 is FYNNEI. V was clipped by 8 bases and J by 4 bases, with 14 bases between them. CDR3 amino acids: CASLRSAGYGYTF. The CDR3 DNA is TGTGCCAGCCTTCGGTCCGCAGGCTATGGCTACACCTTC.

The chain has TRBV3-1 (or the pseudogene TRBV3-2) and TRBJ1-3, with D uncertain. V dropped 0 bases and J dropped 3 bases, with 12 bases sitting between them. The CDR3 covers 16 residues. In germline, CDR1 is LGHDT, CDR2 YNNKEL (reference sequence). The CDR3 protein is CASSQDLQLLGNTIYF. CDR3 bases: TGTGCCAGCAGCCAAGATTTACAGCTACTTGGAAACACCATATATTTT.

The count of this clone is one. The V and J genes are TRBV5-1 and TRBJ2-7, with D possibly TRBD2 on 6 matching bases. V was shortened by 1 base and J by 0 bases, with 11 bases between the two germline ends. The CDR3 is made up of 15 amino acids. CDR1 SGHRS and CDR2 YFSETQ come from the germline V gene. The CDR3 DNA sequence: TGCGCCAGCAGCTTGCAAACCGGGAGCTCCTACGAGCAGTACTTC. It is translated as CASSLQTGSSYEQYF. The whole variable domain, filled in from reference TRBV5-1 and TRBJ2-7, reads KAGVTQTPRYLIKTRGQQVTLSCSPISGHRSVSWYQQTPGQGLQFLFEYFSETQRNKGNFPGRFSGRQFSNSRSEMNVSTLELGDSALYLCASSLQTGSSYEQYFGPGTRLTVT.

V and J are TRBV4-1 and TRBJ1-5; a possible D gene is TRBD1 (6 bases). V was trimmed by 4 bases and J by 3 bases, leaving 19 bases between them. CDR3 length: 17 amino acids. CDR1 and CDR2 (germline): MGHRA, YSYEKL. The CDR3 DNA reads TGCGCCAGCAGCCGAGGCCCCACAGGGTTCTACAATCAGCCCCAGCATTTT. It specifies CASSRGPTGFYNQPQHF.

This sequence joins TRBV4-2 and TRBJ2-3; weak D call: TRBD2 (7 bases). Per the germline V gene, CDR1 is LGHNA and CDR2 is YNFKEQ. V was pared by 0 bases and J by 1 base, with 17 bases between. The CDR3 has 18 residues. CDR3 residues: CASSQEGGRRGRTDTQYF. As DNA, the CDR3 is TGTGCCAGCAGCCAAGAGGGGGGGCGTCGGGGGCGCACAGATACGCAGTATTTT.

The chain carries TRBV5-1 and TRBJ2-1, with D tentatively TRBD2 (6 bases). The CDR3 runs to 15 residues. The V and J ends lost 4 bases and 6 bases respectively, with 17 bases between them. Germline CDR1 SGHRS, CDR2 YFSETQ. CDR3 in amino acids: CASSPTSGFGNEQFF. CDR3 sequence (DNA): TGCGCCAGCAGCCCGACTAGTGGGTTCGGCAATGAGCAGTTCTTC.